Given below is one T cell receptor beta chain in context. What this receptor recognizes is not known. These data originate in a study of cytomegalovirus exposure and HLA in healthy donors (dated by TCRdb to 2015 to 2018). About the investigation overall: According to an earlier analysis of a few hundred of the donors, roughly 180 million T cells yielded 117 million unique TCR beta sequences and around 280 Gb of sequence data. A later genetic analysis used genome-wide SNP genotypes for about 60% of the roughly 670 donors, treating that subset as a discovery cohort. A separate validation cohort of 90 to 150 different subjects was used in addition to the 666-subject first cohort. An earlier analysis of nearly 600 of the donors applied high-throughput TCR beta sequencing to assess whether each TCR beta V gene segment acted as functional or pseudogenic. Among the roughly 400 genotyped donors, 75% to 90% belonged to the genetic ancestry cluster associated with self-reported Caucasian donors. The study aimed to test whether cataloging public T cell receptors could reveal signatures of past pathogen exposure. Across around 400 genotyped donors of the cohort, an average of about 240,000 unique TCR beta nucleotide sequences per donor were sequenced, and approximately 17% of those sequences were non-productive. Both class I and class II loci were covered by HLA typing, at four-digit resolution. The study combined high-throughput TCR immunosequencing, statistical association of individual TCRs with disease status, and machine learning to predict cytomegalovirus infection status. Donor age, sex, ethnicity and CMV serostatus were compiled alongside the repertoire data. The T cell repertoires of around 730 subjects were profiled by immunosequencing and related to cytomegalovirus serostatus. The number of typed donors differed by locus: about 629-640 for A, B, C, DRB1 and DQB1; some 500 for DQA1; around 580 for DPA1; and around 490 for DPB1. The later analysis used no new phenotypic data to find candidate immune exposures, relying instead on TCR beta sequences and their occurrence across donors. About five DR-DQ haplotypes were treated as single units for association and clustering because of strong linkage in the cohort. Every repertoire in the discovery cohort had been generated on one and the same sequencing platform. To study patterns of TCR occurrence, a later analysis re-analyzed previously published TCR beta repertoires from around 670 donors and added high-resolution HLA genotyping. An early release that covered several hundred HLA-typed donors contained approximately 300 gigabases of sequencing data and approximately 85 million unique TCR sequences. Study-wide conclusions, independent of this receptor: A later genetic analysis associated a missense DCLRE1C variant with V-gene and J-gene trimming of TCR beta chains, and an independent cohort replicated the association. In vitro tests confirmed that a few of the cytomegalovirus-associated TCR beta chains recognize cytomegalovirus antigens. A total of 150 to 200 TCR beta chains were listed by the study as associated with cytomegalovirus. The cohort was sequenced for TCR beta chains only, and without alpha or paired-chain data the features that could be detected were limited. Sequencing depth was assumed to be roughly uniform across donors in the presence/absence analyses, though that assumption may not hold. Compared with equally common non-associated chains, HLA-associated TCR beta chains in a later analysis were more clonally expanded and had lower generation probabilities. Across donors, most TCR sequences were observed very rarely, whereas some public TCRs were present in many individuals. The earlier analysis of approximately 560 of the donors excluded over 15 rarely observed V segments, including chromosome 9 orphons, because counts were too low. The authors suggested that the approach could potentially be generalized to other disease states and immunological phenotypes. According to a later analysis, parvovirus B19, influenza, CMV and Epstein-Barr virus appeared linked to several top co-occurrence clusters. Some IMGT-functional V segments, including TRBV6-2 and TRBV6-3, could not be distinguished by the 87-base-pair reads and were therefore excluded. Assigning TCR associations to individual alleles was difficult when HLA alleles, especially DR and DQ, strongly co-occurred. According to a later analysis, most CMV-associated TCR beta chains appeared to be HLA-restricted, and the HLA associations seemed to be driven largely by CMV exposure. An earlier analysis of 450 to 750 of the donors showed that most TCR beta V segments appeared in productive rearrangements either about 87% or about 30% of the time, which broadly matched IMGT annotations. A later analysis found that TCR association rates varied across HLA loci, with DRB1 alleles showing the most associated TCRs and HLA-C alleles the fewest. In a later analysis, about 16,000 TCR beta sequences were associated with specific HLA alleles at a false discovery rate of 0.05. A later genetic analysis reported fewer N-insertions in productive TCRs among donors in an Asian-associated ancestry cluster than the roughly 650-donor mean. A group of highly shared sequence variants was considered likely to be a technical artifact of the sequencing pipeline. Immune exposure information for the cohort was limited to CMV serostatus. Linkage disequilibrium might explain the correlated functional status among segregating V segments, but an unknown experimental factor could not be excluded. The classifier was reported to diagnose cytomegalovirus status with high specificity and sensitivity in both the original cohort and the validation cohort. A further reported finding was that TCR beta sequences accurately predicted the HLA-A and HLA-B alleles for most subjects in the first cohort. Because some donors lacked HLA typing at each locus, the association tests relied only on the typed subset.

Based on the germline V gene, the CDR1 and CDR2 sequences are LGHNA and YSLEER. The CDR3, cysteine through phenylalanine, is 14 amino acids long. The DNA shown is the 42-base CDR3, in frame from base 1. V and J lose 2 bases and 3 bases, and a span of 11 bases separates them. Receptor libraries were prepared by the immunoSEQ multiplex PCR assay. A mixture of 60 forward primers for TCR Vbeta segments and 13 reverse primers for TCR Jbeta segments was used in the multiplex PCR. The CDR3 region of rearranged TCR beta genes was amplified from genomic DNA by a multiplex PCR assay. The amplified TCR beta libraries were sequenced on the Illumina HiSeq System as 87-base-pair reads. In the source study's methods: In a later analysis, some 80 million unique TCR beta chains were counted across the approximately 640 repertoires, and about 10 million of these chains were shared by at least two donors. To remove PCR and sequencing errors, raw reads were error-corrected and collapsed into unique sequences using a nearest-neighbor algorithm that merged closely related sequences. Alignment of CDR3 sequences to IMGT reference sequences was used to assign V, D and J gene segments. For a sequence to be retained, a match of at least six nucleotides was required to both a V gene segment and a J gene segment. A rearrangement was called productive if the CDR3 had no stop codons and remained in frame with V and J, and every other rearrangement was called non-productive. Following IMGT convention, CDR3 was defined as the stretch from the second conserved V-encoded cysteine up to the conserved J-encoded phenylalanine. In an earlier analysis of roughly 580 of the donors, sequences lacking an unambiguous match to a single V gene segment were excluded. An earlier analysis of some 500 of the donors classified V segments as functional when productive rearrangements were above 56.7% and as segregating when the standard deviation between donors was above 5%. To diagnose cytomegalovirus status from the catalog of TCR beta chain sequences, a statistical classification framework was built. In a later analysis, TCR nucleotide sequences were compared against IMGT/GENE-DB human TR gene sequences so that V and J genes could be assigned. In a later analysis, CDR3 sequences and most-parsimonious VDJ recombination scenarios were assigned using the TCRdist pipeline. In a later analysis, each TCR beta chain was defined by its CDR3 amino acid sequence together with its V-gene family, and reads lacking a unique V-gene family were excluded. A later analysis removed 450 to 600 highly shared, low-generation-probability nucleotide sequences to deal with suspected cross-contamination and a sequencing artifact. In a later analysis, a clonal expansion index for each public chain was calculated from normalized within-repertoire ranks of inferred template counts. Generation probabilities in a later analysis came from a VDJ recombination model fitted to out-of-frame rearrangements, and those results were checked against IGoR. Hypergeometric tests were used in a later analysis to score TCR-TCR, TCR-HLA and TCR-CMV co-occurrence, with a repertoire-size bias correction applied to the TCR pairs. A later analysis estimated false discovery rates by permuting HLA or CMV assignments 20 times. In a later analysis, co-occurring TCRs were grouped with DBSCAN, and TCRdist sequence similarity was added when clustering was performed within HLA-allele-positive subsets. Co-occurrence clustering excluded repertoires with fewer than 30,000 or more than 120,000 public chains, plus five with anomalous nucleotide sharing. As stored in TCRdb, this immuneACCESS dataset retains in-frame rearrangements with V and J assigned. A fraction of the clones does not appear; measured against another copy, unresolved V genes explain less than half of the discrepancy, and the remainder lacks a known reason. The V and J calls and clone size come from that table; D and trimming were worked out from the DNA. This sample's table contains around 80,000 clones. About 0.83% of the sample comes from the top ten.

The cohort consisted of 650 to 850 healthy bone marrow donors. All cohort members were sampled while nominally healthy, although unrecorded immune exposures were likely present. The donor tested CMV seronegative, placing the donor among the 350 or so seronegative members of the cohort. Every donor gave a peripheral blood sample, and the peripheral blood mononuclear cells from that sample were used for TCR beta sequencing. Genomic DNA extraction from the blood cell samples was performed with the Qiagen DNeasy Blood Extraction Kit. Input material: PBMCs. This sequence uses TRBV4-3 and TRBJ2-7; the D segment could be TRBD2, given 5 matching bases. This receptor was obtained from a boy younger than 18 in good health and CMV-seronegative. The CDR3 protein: CASSQSPGLYEQYF. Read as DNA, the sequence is TGCGCCAGCAGCCAAAGTCCAGGACTCTACGAGCAGTACTTC.